This TCR beta chain was captured in a study of high-grade serous ovarian cancer treatment subgroups. The germline V gene has CDR1 MNHEY and CDR2 SVGAGI. The CDR3 is made up of 15 amino acids. V shed 2 bases and J shed 6 bases, with 16 bases lying between them. Tumor samples were obtained before definitive surgery or chemotherapy. Sequenced by immunoSEQ multiplex PCR; TCRdb stores in-frame clones only, minus some. The sample records around 9,600 clones, about 85% being singletons. This chain links TRBV6-5 with TRBJ1-2; perhaps TRBD1 as D (5 bases). Sequencing input: tumor tissue. The receptor's source is a human donor with high-grade serous ovarian cancer. CDR3 amino acids: CASSYAGPRVNGYTF. The CDR3 DNA follows: TGTGCCAGCAGTTACGCGGGACCCAGGGTCAATGGCTACACCTTC.